This TCR beta chain was captured by sequencing in a study of cytotoxic CD8 clonotypes in ibrutinib-treated CLL (dated by TCRdb to 2020 to 2023). Concerning the study at large: The cohort included roughly 15 treatment-naive and under 13 relapsed/refractory patients; about 18 were IGHV unmutated. On average, each sample had roughly 250,000 productive templates and around 100,000 productive rearrangements. Every sample from remission and from progressive disease was obtained while the patients were still on ibrutinib. Cryopreserved peripheral blood mononuclear cells were collected before treatment, at response, and at either disease progression or sustained remission. Response samples were taken after a median of about a year on treatment, ranging from about 6 to 40 months. Partial responses were observed in some 24 patients and complete responses in 2; after a median follow-up of 68 months, remission was maintained in roughly 15 patients and progression was observed in some twelve. Longitudinal samples were available for about 30% of the roughly 86 trial participants. What the work shows at the level of the full study, not this receptor alone: At baseline, clonality was higher than in age-matched healthy donors and showed a strong correlation with circulating CD8+ T-cell counts. Public clonotypes were rare and either shrank or stayed stable during treatment, and the rise in clonality at ibrutinib response reflected expansion of private clonotypes. Sustained-remission and progressing patients did not have matched sampling times, and lymph node repertoires were not examined. Clonality rose at ibrutinib response, remained stable during sustained remission, and dropped back toward baseline at progression.

The goal of deep resolution MiSeq sequencing was a depth between 1 in 1 million and 1 in 200,000 T cells, and coverage averaged 10x per clonotype. The immunoSEQ hsTCRB Kit was used to generate the TCR beta libraries. The authors' analysis ran thus. The data were analyzed with ImmunoSEQ Analyzer and ImmunoSEQ Data Assistant, and V, D and J gene assignments followed IMGT definitions. Clonality, which ranges from 0 to 1, was calculated as one minus the normalized Shannon entropy of productive rearrangement frequencies. Only overrepresented clonotypes making up at least 0.05% of the repertoire of each patient were included in the public clonotype analysis. Approximately 13 age-matched healthy donor repertoires from immuneACCESS served as clonality controls. TCRdb took over this immuneACCESS table, retaining in-frame rearrangements with V and J assigned. Such tables are incomplete; in checked studies, under half of the missing clones stem from an unresolved V gene, and the remainder is unexplained. That table is the source of V, J and clone size, and D and trimming were worked out from the DNA. The sample table lists some 350,000 clones, about 64% of them with a count of one. Around 6.5% of the sample lies in the top ten.

This clone was detected only once. Its binding antigen is unknown. No qualities accompany the bases; no much larger clone lies one base away. For TCR beta library preparation, approximately 2 micrograms of genomic DNA was extracted from cryopreserved PBMCs. High-throughput TCR beta sequencing was performed on longitudinal blood samples from CLL patients receiving ibrutinib monotherapy. Patients were enrolled in a phase 2 open-label single-center ibrutinib monotherapy trial. From the cysteine up to the phenylalanine, the CDR3 has a length of 12 residues. Of all the DNA, just the CDR3 is kept, 36 bases in frame from base 1. CDR1 MNHEY and CDR2 SVGAGI were looked up in the germline V gene. The V end loses 8 bases and the J end loses 7 bases, and a stretch of 14 bases separates them.

This TCR was sampled from a human donor with chronic lymphocytic leukemia. The chain was built from TRBV6-5 and TRBJ1-1; the D gene is unclear. Sequencing was performed on PBMCs, taken after 36 months of ibrutinib treatment. The CDR3 in this case is CASPKTRGEAFF. The DNA reads as follows: TGTGCCAGCCCAAAAACCCGAGGTGAAGCTTTCTTT.